Listed below are T cell receptor beta chains from one sample, sequenced in a study of CD8 T cells in ankylosing spondylitis. TCRdb processed the 5' RACE reads anew with MiXCR; each CDR3 protein has one entry. The sample has over 700,000 distinct CDR3 sequences; around 20% are singletons. The sample taken for sequencing was blood, either unsorted or a sorted T cell fraction (not recorded which). The receptors shown here come from a male donor with ankylosing spondylitis. The CDR3 runs from the conserved cysteine through the conserved F or W. Each record gives: clone size, J gene, V gene, D gene, CDR3 protein, CDR3 DNA. D genes are given only for firm matches. Expanded clones are given a class, and other clones once, few, many or no size at all.

abundance: few
j_gene: TRBJ2-1
v_gene: TRBV6-2/TRBV6-3
d_gene: TRBD2
CDR3aa: CASSYRRTSGGQSEQFF
CDR3nt: TGTGCCAGCAGTTACCGCCGGACTAGCGGGGGCCAGAGTGAGCAGTTCTTC

abundance: -
j_gene: TRBJ2-2
v_gene: TRBV20-1
d_gene: -
CDR3aa: CSARDQSSGELFF
CDR3nt: TGCAGTGCTAGAGATCAGAGTTCCGGGGAGCTGTTTTTT

abundance: few
j_gene: TRBJ1-1
v_gene: TRBV4-1
d_gene: -
CDR3aa: CASSQVEGISTEAFF
CDR3nt: TGCGCCAGCAGCCAAGTGGAGGGAATATCCACTGAAGCTTTCTTT

abundance: -
j_gene: TRBJ2-3
v_gene: TRBV9
d_gene: -
CDR3aa: CASSAHQLGPDTQYF
CDR3nt: TGTGCCAGCAGCGCCCACCAACTAGGCCCAGATACGCAGTATTTT

abundance: few
j_gene: TRBJ1-1
v_gene: TRBV11-2
d_gene: TRBD1
CDR3aa: CASSLVKGDSLNTEAFF
CDR3nt: TGTGCCAGCAGCTTAGTAAAGGGGGACAGCCTAAACACTGAAGCTTTCTTT

abundance: few
j_gene: TRBJ2-3
v_gene: TRBV10-3
d_gene: -
CDR3aa: CAISDSPTSTDTQYF
CDR3nt: TGTGCCATCAGTGACTCTCCTACTAGCACAGATACGCAGTATTTT

abundance: -
j_gene: TRBJ1-1
v_gene: TRBV3-1
d_gene: -
CDR3aa: CASSLRRVIKNTEAFF
CDR3nt: TGTGCCAGCAGCCTCCGGCGGGTCATCAAGAACACTGAAGCTTTCTTT

abundance: -
j_gene: TRBJ2-7
v_gene: TRBV20-1
d_gene: TRBD1
CDR3aa: CSARDRTSPYEQYF
CDR3nt: TGCAGTGCCCGGGACAGGACCTCCCCTTACGAGCAGTACTTC

abundance: -
j_gene: TRBJ1-1
v_gene: TRBV3-1
d_gene: -
CDR3aa: CASSQATFGLDAEAFF
CDR3nt: TGTGCCAGCAGCCAAGCTACCTTTGGCCTTGACGCTGAAGCTTTCTTT

abundance: -
j_gene: TRBJ2-7
v_gene: TRBV20-1
d_gene: TRBD1
CDR3aa: CSALARDRAYEQYF
CDR3nt: TGCAGTGCACTTGCCCGGGACAGGGCCTACGAGCAGTACTTC

abundance: -
j_gene: TRBJ1-6
v_gene: TRBV11-2
d_gene: TRBD1
CDR3aa: CASSLAGTGDSPLHF
CDR3nt: TGTGCCAGCAGCTTAGCCGGGACAGGGGATTCACCCCTCCACTTT

abundance: -
j_gene: TRBJ2-2
v_gene: TRBV7-3
d_gene: -
CDR3aa: CASSLTGTGGLFF
CDR3nt: TGTGCCAGCAGCTTAACGGGCACCGGGGGGCTGTTTTTT

abundance: many
j_gene: TRBJ2-5
v_gene: TRBV3-1
d_gene: -
CDR3aa: CASSQVGRGAQETQYF
CDR3nt: TGTGCCAGCAGCCAAGTAGGCCGGGGGGCTCAAGAGACCCAGTACTTC

abundance: -
j_gene: TRBJ1-2
v_gene: TRBV5-1
d_gene: -
CDR3aa: CASSLGSIANPGYTF
CDR3nt: TGCGCCAGCAGCTTGGGTTCCATAGCTAACCCTGGCTACACCTTC

abundance: few
j_gene: TRBJ2-1
v_gene: TRBV7-2
d_gene: TRBD2
CDR3aa: CASSYGTSGNEQFF
CDR3nt: TGTGCCAGCAGCTACGGGACTAGCGGCAATGAGCAGTTCTTC

abundance: -
j_gene: TRBJ1-5
v_gene: TRBV20-1
d_gene: -
CDR3aa: CSATEVHGDQPQHF
CDR3nt: TGCAGTGCCACCGAGGTACACGGAGATCAGCCCCAGCATTTT

abundance: -
j_gene: TRBJ2-1
v_gene: TRBV12-3/TRBV12-4
d_gene: -
CDR3aa: CATVKGGGYNEQFF
CDR3nt: TGTGCCACCGTTAAGGGGGGCGGCTACAATGAGCAGTTCTTC

abundance: few
j_gene: TRBJ2-7
v_gene: TRBV30
d_gene: -
CDR3aa: CAWTTGDSYEQYF
CDR3nt: TGTGCCTGGACGACTGGGGACTCCTACGAGCAGTACTTC

abundance: -
j_gene: TRBJ2-2
v_gene: TRBV9
d_gene: -
CDR3aa: CASRVSANTGELFF
CDR3nt: TGTGCCAGTCGAGTTTCAGCGAACACCGGGGAGCTGTTTTTT

abundance: few
j_gene: TRBJ1-1
v_gene: TRBV7-9
d_gene: -
CDR3aa: CASSSSSAEAFF
CDR3nt: TGTGCCAGCAGTAGCAGCAGCGCTGAAGCTTTCTTT

abundance: -
j_gene: TRBJ1-4
v_gene: TRBV4-3
d_gene: -
CDR3aa: CASSQGPSTGLGTNEKLFF
CDR3nt: TGCGCCAGCAGCCAAGGACCCTCCACAGGGTTGGGGACTAATGAAAAACTGTTTTTT

abundance: few
j_gene: TRBJ2-7
v_gene: TRBV12-3/TRBV12-4
d_gene: -
CDR3aa: CASSSGGQSYEQYF
CDR3nt: TGTGCCAGCAGTTCCGGGGGACAGTCCTACGAGCAGTACTTC

abundance: -
j_gene: TRBJ2-5
v_gene: TRBV5-1
d_gene: -
CDR3aa: CASSLVPDREETQYF
CDR3nt: TGCGCCAGCAGCTTGGTGCCAGATAGGGAAGAGACCCAGTACTTC

abundance: few
j_gene: TRBJ2-7
v_gene: TRBV12-3/TRBV12-4
d_gene: -
CDR3aa: CASSPTTTAYEQYF
CDR3nt: TGTGCCAGCAGTCCCACGACTACCGCCTACGAGCAGTACTTC

abundance: many
j_gene: TRBJ2-3
v_gene: TRBV12-3/TRBV12-4
d_gene: TRBD2
CDR3aa: CASTSRGEADTQYF
CDR3nt: TGTGCCAGCACCTCGCGGGGGGAGGCAGATACGCAGTATTTT

abundance: few
j_gene: TRBJ1-5
v_gene: TRBV24-1
d_gene: TRBD1
CDR3aa: CATSETRTGGNQPQHF
CDR3nt: TGTGCCACCAGTGAAACCCGGACAGGGGGCAATCAGCCCCAGCATTTT

abundance: -
j_gene: TRBJ2-7
v_gene: TRBV4-1
d_gene: -
CDR3aa: CASSQVSGTGEQYF
CDR3nt: TGCGCCAGCAGCCAAGTATCAGGGACTGGCGAGCAGTACTTC

abundance: few
j_gene: TRBJ1-6
v_gene: TRBV5-6
d_gene: -
CDR3aa: CASRSSPVGFNSPLHF
CDR3nt: TGTGCCAGCAGATCCTCCCCGGTCGGGTTCAATTCACCCCTCCACTTT

abundance: -
j_gene: TRBJ2-7
v_gene: TRBV7-2
d_gene: TRBD2
CDR3aa: CASSSAGYSGSMYEQYF
CDR3nt: TGTGCCAGCAGCTCCGCGGGGTATAGCGGGAGTATGTACGAGCAGTACTTC

abundance: -
j_gene: TRBJ1-5
v_gene: TRBV12-3/TRBV12-4
d_gene: -
CDR3aa: CASSWGPHSNQPQHF
CDR3nt: TGTGCCAGCAGTTGGGGGCCACATAGCAATCAGCCCCAGCATTTT

abundance: -
j_gene: TRBJ1-4
v_gene: TRBV5-1
d_gene: -
CDR3aa: CASSSGESTNEKLFF
CDR3nt: TGCGCCAGCAGCTCAGGGGAATCAACTAATGAAAAACTGTTTTTT

abundance: -
j_gene: TRBJ2-4
v_gene: TRBV14
d_gene: -
CDR3aa: CASSPRVSGVTSQKLILAKNIQYF
CDR3nt: TGTGCCAGCAGCCCCCGGGTTAGCGGAGTTACTAGCCAAAAACTCATACTAGCCAAAAACATTCAGTACTTC

abundance: few
j_gene: TRBJ2-1
v_gene: TRBV5-5
d_gene: TRBD1
CDR3aa: CASSYGQGVGNEQFF
CDR3nt: TGTGCCAGCAGCTACGGACAGGGCGTAGGCAATGAGCAGTTCTTC

abundance: -
j_gene: TRBJ1-3
v_gene: TRBV5-1
d_gene: TRBD1
CDR3aa: CASSLPGTGAGNTIYF
CDR3nt: TGCGCCAGCAGCTTGCCCGGGACAGGGGCTGGAAACACCATATATTTT

abundance: few
j_gene: TRBJ2-1
v_gene: TRBV27
d_gene: TRBD1
CDR3aa: CASRPGQGVVYNEQFF
CDR3nt: TGTGCCAGCAGACCCGGACAGGGGGTTGTCTACAATGAGCAGTTCTTC

abundance: few
j_gene: TRBJ2-2
v_gene: TRBV5-1
d_gene: -
CDR3aa: CASSWGSSHELFF
CDR3nt: TGCGCCAGCAGCTGGGGTTCTTCGCACGAGCTGTTTTTT

abundance: -
j_gene: TRBJ2-7
v_gene: TRBV7-2
d_gene: TRBD2
CDR3aa: CASSLVGLASSYEQYF
CDR3nt: TGTGCCAGCAGTTTGGTGGGACTAGCCTCCTCCTACGAGCAGTACTTC

abundance: many
j_gene: TRBJ2-4
v_gene: TRBV29-1
d_gene: -
CDR3aa: CSADGGKNKNIQYF
CDR3nt: TGCAGCGCTGACGGGGGAAAGAACAAAAACATTCAGTACTTC

abundance: few
j_gene: TRBJ2-7
v_gene: TRBV4-1
d_gene: -
CDR3aa: CASSQVAGNYEQYF
CDR3nt: TGCGCCAGCAGCCAAGTCGCAGGGAATTACGAGCAGTACTTC

abundance: few
j_gene: TRBJ1-5
v_gene: TRBV20-1
d_gene: -
CDR3aa: CSARENLGRNQPQHF
CDR3nt: TGCAGTGCTAGAGAGAATTTAGGGAGGAATCAGCCCCAGCATTTT

abundance: -
j_gene: TRBJ1-4
v_gene: TRBV11-1
d_gene: -
CDR3aa: CASSLVYRSGSGITNEKLFF
CDR3nt: TGTGCCAGCAGCTTAGTTTACCGATCGGGCAGTGGAATAACTAATGAAAAACTGTTTTTT

abundance: few
j_gene: TRBJ1-2
v_gene: TRBV7-9
d_gene: -
CDR3aa: CASSLDGHLHGYTF
CDR3nt: TGTGCCAGCAGCTTAGACGGACACCTGCATGGCTACACCTTC

abundance: few
j_gene: TRBJ2-7
v_gene: TRBV12-3/TRBV12-4
d_gene: -
CDR3aa: CASSLGNLQIYEQYF
CDR3nt: TGTGCCAGCAGTTTAGGGAACTTACAAATTTACGAGCAGTACTTC

abundance: few
j_gene: TRBJ1-2
v_gene: TRBV12-3/TRBV12-4
d_gene: -
CDR3aa: CASKGRNYGYTF
CDR3nt: TGTGCCAGCAAGGGTCGAAACTATGGCTACACCTTC

abundance: few
j_gene: TRBJ1-3
v_gene: TRBV28
d_gene: -
CDR3aa: CASKGGGAVSGNTIYF
CDR3nt: TGTGCCAGCAAGGGGGGCGGAGCGGTCTCTGGAAACACCATATATTTT

abundance: few
j_gene: TRBJ1-6
v_gene: TRBV7-6
d_gene: -
CDR3aa: CASSLDAGMHSPLHF
CDR3nt: TGTGCCAGCAGCTTAGATGCAGGGATGCATTCACCCCTCCACTTT

abundance: -
j_gene: TRBJ2-7
v_gene: TRBV28
d_gene: TRBD2
CDR3aa: CASRGAGGSYEQYF
CDR3nt: TGTGCCAGCAGGGGGGCGGGGGGCTCCTACGAGCAGTACTTC

abundance: -
j_gene: TRBJ2-1
v_gene: TRBV20-1
d_gene: TRBD2
CDR3aa: CSAWTSGDPNEQFF
CDR3nt: TGCAGTGCTTGGACTAGCGGGGACCCCAATGAGCAGTTCTTC

abundance: few
j_gene: TRBJ2-1
v_gene: TRBV28
d_gene: TRBD1
CDR3aa: CASSQTGFNEQFF
CDR3nt: TGTGCCAGCAGCCAGACAGGGTTCAATGAGCAGTTCTTC